Sequencing of this T cell receptor (beta chain) was carried out in a study of OX40 agonist ivuxolimab in advanced cancers. The CDR3 contains 14 residues. With V trimmed by 8 bases and J by 4 bases, 3 bases remained unmatched. CDR1 MDHEN and CDR2 SYDVKM come from the germline V gene. The assay was immunoSEQ multiplex PCR, and TCRdb's table has in-frame clones only and misses some. The sample has 55,000 to 75,000 clones, roughly 90% seen once. The chain uses TRBV28 and TRBJ2-2; 11 bases agree with TRBD2. The TCR comes from an adult with an advanced solid tumor such as melanoma, head and neck, liver or kidney cancer. Here the sequenced sample was CD4+ or CD8+ T cells sorted from blood, taken in a trial of the OX40 agonist ivuxolimab. The CDR3 loop is CASRLAGSTGELFF. The CDR3 coding sequence is TGTGCCAGCCGACTAGCGGGGAGCACCGGGGAGCTGTTTTTT.